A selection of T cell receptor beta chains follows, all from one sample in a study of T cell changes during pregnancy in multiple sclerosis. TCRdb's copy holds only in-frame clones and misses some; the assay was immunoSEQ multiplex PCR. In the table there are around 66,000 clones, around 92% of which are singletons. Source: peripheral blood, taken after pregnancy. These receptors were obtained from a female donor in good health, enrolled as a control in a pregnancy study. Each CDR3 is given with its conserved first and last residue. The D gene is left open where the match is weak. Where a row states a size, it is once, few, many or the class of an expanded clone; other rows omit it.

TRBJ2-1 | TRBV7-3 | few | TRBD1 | TGTGCCAGCAGCTTACAAGGACAGGGAAACAATGAGCAGTTCTTC | CASSLQGQGNNEQFF
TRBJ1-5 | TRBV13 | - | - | TGTGCCAGCAGCCAAGGGGGGGGTCAACGGCAGCCCCAGCATTTT | CASSQGGGQRQPQHF
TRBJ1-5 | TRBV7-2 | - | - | TGTGCCAGCAGCCCCATAGGGCGGGGGAGCAATCAGCCCCAGCATTTT | CASSPIGRGSNQPQHF
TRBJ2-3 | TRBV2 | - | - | TGTGCCAGCAACTCTAACCGTCCAGATACGCAGTATTTT | CASNSNRPDTQYF
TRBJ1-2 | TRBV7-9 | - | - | TGTGCCAGCAGCTTAGCGGGGGAGGGATATGGCTACACCTTC | CASSLAGEGYGYTF
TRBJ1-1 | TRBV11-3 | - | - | TGTGCCAGCAGCTTAGTAGGGGGTAGGACTGAAGCTTTCTTT | CASSLVGGRTEAFF
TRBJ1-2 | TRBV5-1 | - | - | TGCGCCAGCAGCCCATTGTCGAATAGACAGTCCTCTAACTATGGCTACACCTTC | CASSPLSNRQSSNYGYTF
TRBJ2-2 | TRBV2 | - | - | TGTGCCAGCAGTGACCAGGGGCTGAGCACCGGGGAGCTGTTTTTT | CASSDQGLSTGELFF
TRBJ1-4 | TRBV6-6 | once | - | TGTGCCAGCAGTTATGATAGACTGTTTTTT | CASSYDRLFF
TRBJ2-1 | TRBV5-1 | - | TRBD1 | TGCGCCAGCAGCATAGGACAGGGCTCCTACAATGAGCAGTTCTTC | CASSIGQGSYNEQFF
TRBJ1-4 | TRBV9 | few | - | TGTGCCAGCAGCGTAGCTGGGGAGGGTGAAAAACTGTTTTTT | CASSVAGEGEKLFF
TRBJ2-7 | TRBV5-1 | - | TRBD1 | TGCGCCAGCAGCTTGAGACAGGGATCGGGCGAGCAGTACTTC | CASSLRQGSGEQYF
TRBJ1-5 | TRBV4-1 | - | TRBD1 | TGCGCCAGCAGCCGGGGGACAGGAAATGAGCCCCAGCATTTT | CASSRGTGNEPQHF
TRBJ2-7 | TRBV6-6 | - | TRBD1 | TGTGCCAGCAGTTCTATAACAGGGGGAGCTTATTACGAGCAGTACTTC | CASSSITGGAYYEQYF
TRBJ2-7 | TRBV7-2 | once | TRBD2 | TGTGCCAGCAGCTGGGCTAGCGGGGCCTACGAGCAGTACTTC | CASSWASGAYEQYF
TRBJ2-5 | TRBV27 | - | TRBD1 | TGTGCCAGCAGGACAGGGGACCAAGAGACCCAGTACTTC | CASRTGDQETQYF
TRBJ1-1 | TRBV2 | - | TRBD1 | TGTGCCAGCAGTGAAGGTTGGGGACAGGGGGATTTTGTTACTGAAGCTTTCTTT | CASSEGWGQGDFVTEAFF
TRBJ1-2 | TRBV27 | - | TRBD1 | TGTGCCAGCAGTTTATCACACAGGGGAGCTAACTATGGCTACACCTTC | CASSLSHRGANYGYTF
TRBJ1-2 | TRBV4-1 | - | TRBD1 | TGCGCCAGCAGCCAAAATCAGGGGGATGGCTACACCTTC | CASSQNQGDGYTF
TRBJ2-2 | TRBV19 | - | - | TGTGCCAGTAAAGTGACAGAGAACACCGGGGAGCTGTTTTTT | CASKVTENTGELFF
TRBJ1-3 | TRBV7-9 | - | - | TGTGCCTGTCGGACAGAATTCTCTGGAAACACCATATATTTT | CACRTEFSGNTIYF
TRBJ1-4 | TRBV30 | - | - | TGTGCCTGGGGAGACTTCGTAGAAAAACTGTTTTTT | CAWGDFVEKLFF
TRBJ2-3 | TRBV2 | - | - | TGTGCCAGCAGCCAGAGACAAAATACACTGGATACGCAGTATTTT | CASSQRQNTLDTQYF
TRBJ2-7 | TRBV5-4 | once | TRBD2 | TGTGCCAGCAGCCTACCAAGGGCGGGCGGGGGAAACTACGAGCAGTACTTC | CASSLPRAGGGNYEQYF
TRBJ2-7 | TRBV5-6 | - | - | TGTGCCAGCAGCACCCTCCAGGCACAGGACATGGAGCAGTACTTC | CASSTLQAQDMEQYF
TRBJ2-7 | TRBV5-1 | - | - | TGCGCCAGCAGCCTACCTTCGACTCGTTTCTACGAGCAGTACTTC | CASSLPSTRFYEQYF
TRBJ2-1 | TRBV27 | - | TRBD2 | TGTGCCAGCTTTGATAGCGGGGGAACGCATGAGCAGTTCTTC | CASFDSGGTHEQFF